The T cell receptor (beta chain) described here comes from a study of T cell responses to AZD1222 COVID-19 vaccine. Study information: Second-dose recipients at about 4 or about 12 weeks were treated as one pooled group. Findings and limits, study-wide: Donors, mostly white British, included more females; clonal diversity was possibly underestimated. None of the repertoires were sampled until the peak T cell response had passed.

Generated by immunoSEQ multiplex PCR, the TCRdb table keeps only in-frame clones and is missing some. The sample consists of about 100,000 clones, roughly 88% of them appearing once. About this clone itself: Its target is not known.

CDR1 is SGDLS, CDR2 YYNGEE, per germline. There are 16 residues in the CDR3. V dropped 3 bases and J dropped 6; count of bases not matched to a gene: 8. The receptor comes from an adult in good health. The gene calls are TRBV9 and TRBJ2-2; 10 bases are a match to TRBD1. Source: peripheral blood, taken on day 0 of AZD1222 vaccination. The CDR3 region is CASSAGDRGIAGELFF. As DNA, the CDR3 is TGTGCCAGCAGCGCGGGGGACAGGGGAATTGCCGGGGAGCTGTTTTTT. Supplemented by reference TRBV9 and TRBJ2-2, the full variable domain reads DSGVTQTPKHLITATGQRVTLRCSPRSGDLSVYWYQQSLDQGLQFLIQYYNGEERAKGNILERFSAQQFPDLHSELNLSSLELGDSALYFCASSAGDRGIAGELFFGEGSRLTVL.